Listed here is a single T cell receptor beta chain. J was trimmed by 2 bases and V by 5 bases; bases with no gene match: 3. This CDR3 comprises 14 residues. Germline V gene sequence: CDR1 MNHEY, CDR2 SVGEGT. This sample was taken from a study of blood T cell repertoires in COVID-19. Sequenced by immunoSEQ multiplex PCR; TCRdb stores in-frame clones only, minus some. This sample has about 300,000 clones, with 70% to 85% found just once. The sequenced sample consisted of peripheral blood. This clonotype originated in a human donor with COVID-19, enrolled during active disease. The donor label of this sample is uncertain. This chain uses TRBV6-2 or TRBV6-3 with TRBJ2-7, with 10 bases identical to TRBD2. DNA for the CDR3: TGTGCCAGCAGTACCGGGACTAGCGCCTACGAGCAGTACTTC. Protein sequence: CASSTGTSAYEQYF.